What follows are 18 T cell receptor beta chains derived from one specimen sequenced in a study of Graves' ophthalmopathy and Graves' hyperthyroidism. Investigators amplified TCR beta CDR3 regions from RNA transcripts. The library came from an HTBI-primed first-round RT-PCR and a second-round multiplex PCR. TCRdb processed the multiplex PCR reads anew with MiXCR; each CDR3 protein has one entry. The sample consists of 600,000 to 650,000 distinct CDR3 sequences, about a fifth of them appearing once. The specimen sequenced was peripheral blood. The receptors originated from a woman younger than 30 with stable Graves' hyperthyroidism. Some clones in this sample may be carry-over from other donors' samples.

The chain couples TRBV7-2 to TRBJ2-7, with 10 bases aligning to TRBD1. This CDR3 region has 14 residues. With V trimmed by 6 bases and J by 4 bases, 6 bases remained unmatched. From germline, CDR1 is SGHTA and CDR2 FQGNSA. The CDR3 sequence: CASSPDRGHYEQYF. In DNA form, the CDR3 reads TGTGCCAGCAGTCCAGACAGGGGGCATTACGAGCAGTACTTC.

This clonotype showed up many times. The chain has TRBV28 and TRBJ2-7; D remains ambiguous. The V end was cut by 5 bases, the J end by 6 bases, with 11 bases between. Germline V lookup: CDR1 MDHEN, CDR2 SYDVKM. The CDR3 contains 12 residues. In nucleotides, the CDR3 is TGTGCCAGCAGTCCCCTGAGAGTCGAGCAGTACTTC. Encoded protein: CASSPLRVEQYF.

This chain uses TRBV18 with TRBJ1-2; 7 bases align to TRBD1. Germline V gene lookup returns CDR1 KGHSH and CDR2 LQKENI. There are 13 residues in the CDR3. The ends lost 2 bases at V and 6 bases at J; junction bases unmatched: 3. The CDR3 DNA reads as TGTGCCAGCTCACCAGCGACAGGGAATGGCTACACCTTC. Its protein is CASSPATGNGYTF. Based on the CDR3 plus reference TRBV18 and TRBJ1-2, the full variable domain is NAGVMQNPRHLVRRRGQEARLRCSPMKGHSHVYWYRQLPEEGLKFMVYLQKENIIDESGMPKERFSAEFPKEGPSILRIQQVVRGDSAAYFCASSPATGNGYTFGSGTRLTVV.

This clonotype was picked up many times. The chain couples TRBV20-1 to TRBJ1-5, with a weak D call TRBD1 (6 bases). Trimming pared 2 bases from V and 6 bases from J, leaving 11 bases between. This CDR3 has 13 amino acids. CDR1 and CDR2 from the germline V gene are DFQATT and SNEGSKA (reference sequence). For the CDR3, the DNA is TGCAGTGCTAGACAGGGGCTAAGTCAGCCCCAGCATTTT. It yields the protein CSARQGLSQPQHF.

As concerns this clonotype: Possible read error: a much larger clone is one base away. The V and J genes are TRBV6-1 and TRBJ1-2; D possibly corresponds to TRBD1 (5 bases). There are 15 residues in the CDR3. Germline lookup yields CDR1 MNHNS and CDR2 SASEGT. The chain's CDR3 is CASSAGPGVNYGCTF. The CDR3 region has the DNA TGTGCCAGCAGTGCCGGTCCGGGGGTTAACTATGGCTGCACCTTC.

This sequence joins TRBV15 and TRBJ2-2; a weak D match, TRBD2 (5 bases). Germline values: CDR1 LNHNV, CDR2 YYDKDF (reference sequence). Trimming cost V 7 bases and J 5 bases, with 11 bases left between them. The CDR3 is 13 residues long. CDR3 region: CATIERPTGELFF. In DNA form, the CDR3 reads TGTGCCACCATTGAGCGGCCGACCGGGGAGCTGTTTTTT. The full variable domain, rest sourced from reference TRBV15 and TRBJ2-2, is DAMVIQNPRYQVTQFGKPVTLSCSQTLNHNVMYWYQQKSSQAPKLLFHYYDKDFNNEADTPDNFQSRRPNTSFCFLDIRSPGLGDTAMYLCATIERPTGELFFGEGSRLTVL.

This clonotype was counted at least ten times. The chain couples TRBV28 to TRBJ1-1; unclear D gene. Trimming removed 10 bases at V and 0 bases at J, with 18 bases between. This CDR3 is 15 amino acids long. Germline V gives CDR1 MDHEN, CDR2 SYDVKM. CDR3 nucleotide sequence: TGTGCCACTCAAGACCGTAGGGCTCTGAACACTGAAGCTTTCTTT. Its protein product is CATQDRRALNTEAFF.

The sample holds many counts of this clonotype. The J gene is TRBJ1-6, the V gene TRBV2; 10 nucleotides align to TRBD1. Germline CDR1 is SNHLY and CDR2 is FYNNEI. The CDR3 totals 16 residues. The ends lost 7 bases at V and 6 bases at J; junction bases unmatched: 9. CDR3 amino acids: CASNLRDRGSNSPLHF. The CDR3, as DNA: TGTGCCAGCAACCTCCGGGACAGGGGATCTAATTCACCCCTCCACTTT. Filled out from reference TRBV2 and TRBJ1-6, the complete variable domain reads EPEVTQTPSHQVTQMGQEVILRCVPISNHLYFYWYRQILGQKVEFLVSFYNNEISEKSEIFDDQFSVERPDGSNFTLKIRSTKLEDSAMYFCASNLRDRGSNSPLHFGNGTRLTVT.

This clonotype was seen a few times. For the CDR3, the DNA is TGTGCCAGCAGTAGGGCCGTCTTTAACACCGGGGAGCTGTTTTTT. Amino acids: CASSRAVFNTGELFF. The chain has TRBV7-2 and TRBJ2-2; D gene uncertain. This CDR3 is 15 amino acids long. V lost 6 bases and J lost 2, with 13 bases in between. Germline-derived CDR1 and CDR2 are SGHTA and FQGNSA.

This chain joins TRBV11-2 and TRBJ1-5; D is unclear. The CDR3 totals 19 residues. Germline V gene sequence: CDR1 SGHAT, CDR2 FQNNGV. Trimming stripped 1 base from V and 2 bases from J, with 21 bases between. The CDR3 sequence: CASSLGTTKKHGGNQPQHF. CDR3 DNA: TGTGCCAGCAGCTTAGGCACAACCAAAAAACATGGAGGCAATCAGCCCCAGCATTTT.

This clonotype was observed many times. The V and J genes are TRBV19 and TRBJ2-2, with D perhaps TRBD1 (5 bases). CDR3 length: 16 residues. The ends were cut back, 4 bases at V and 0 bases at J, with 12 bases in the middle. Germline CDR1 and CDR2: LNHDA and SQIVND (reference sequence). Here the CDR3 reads CASSSRTTTNTGELFF. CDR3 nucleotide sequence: TGTGCCAGTAGTAGCCGGACAACGACGAACACCGGGGAGCTGTTTTTT.

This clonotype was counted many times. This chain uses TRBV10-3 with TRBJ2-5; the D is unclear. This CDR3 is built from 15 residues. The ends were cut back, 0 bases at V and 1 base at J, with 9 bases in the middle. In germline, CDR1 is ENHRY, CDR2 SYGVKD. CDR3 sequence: CAISESSQLQETQYF. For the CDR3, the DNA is TGTGCCATCAGTGAGTCGAGCCAGCTCCAAGAGACCCAGTACTTC.

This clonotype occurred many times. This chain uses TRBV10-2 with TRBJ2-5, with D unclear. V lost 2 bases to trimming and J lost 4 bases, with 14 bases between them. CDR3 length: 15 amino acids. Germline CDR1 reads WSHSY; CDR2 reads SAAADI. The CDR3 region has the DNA TGCGCCAGCAGTGAGGTTTTGGCATCGGGAGAGACCCAGTACTTC. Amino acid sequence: CASSEVLASGETQYF.

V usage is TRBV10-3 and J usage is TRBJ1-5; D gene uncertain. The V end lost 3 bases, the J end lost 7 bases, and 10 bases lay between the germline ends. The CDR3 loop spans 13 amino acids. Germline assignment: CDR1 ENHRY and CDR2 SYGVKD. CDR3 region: CAISDKGWQPQHF. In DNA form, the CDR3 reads TGTGCCATCAGTGACAAGGGTTGGCAGCCCCAGCATTTT.

CDR3 amino acids: CASSYSHENTGELFF. CDR3 nucleotide sequence: TGTGCCAGCAGTTACTCCCACGAGAACACCGGGGAGCTGTTTTTT. This rearrangement joins TRBV6-5 to TRBJ2-2; D is unresolved. V was clipped by 0 bases and J by 1 base, with 6 bases between them. The CDR3 spans 15 residues. Germline assignment: CDR1 MNHEY and CDR2 SVGAGI.

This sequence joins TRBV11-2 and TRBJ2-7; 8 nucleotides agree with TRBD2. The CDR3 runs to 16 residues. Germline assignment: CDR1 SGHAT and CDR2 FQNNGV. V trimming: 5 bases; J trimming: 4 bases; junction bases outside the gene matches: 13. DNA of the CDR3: TGTGCCAGCAGCCAGAGGCGGGGGGCACTGGCTTACGAGCAGTACTTC. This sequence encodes CASSQRRGALAYEQYF. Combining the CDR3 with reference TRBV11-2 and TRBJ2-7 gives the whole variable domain EAGVAQSPRYKIIEKRQSVAFWCNPISGHATLYWYQQILGQGPKLLIQFQNNGVVDDSQLPKDRFSAERLKGVDSTLKIQPAKLEDSAVYLCASSQRRGALAYEQYFGPGTRLTVT.

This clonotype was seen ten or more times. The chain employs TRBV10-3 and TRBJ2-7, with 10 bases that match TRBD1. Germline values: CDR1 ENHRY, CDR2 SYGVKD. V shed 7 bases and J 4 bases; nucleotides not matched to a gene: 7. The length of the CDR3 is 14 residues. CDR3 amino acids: CAITGTGVRYEQYF. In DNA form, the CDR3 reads TGTGCCATCACCGGGACAGGGGTAAGGTACGAGCAGTACTTC.

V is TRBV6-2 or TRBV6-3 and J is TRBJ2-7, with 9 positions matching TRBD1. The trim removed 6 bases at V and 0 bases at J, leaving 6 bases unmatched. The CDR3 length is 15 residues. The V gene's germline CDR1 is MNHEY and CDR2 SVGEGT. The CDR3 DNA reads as TGTGCCAGCAGGCAAGGGACAGGGCTCTCCTACGAGCAGTACTTC. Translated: CASRQGTGLSYEQYF.